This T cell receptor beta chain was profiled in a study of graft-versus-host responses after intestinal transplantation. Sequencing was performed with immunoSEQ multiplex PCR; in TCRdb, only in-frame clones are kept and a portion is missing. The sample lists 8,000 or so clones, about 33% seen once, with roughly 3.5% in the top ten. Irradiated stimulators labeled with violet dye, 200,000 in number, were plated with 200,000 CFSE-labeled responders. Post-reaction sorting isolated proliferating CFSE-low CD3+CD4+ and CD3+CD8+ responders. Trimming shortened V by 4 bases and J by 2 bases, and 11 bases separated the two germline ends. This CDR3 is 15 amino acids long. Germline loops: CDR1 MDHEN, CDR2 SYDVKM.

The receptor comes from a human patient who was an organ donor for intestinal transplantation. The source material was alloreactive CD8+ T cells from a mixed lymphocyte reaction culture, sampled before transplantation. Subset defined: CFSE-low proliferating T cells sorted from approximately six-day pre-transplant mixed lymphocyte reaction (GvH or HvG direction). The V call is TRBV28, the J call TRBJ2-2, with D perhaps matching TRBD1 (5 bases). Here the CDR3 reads CASSSRQYNTGELFF. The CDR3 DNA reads TGTGCCAGCAGTTCAAGACAGTATAACACCGGGGAGCTGTTTTTT.